The clone carrying this TCR beta chain was detected many times. What it binds is unknown. This entry comes from a study of Graves' ophthalmopathy and Graves' hyperthyroidism. The wider study: Peripheral blood was obtained at first diagnosis, ahead of any treatment.

Ages of hyperthyroidism patients ran from 18 to 65, and their diagnoses were new, under 2 months' duration. PBMCs stemmed from around 9 ml of fresh peripheral blood. The CDR3 has 13 residues. V lost 8 bases and J 0 bases, leaving 8 bases between the germline ends. Germline-derived CDR1 and CDR2 are LNHDA and SQIVND (reference sequence). TCR beta CDR3 amplification used RNA transcripts. HTBI-primed first-round RT-PCR preceded second-round multiplex PCR. TCRdb fed the multiplex PCR reads into MiXCR, producing one record per CDR3 protein. The sample holds almost 40,000 distinct CDR3 sequences, approximately 50% seen once. General observations from the study: Both an approximately 70% sensitivity and an approximately 79% specificity characterized the model's predictions of ophthalmopathy progression.

The source is an adult woman with stable Graves' hyperthyroidism. Sequencing was performed on peripheral blood. The chain employs TRBV19 and TRBJ1-3, with D uncertain. DNA for the CDR3: TGTGCCAGTGGACGGACCTCTGGAAACACCATATATTTT. Protein: CASGRTSGNTIYF. Complete variable domain (other parts from reference TRBV19 and TRBJ1-3): DGGITQSPKYLFRKEGQNVTLSCEQNLNHDAMYWYRQDPGQGLRLIYYSQIVNDFQKGDIAEGYSVSREKKESFPLTVTSAQKNPTAFYLCASGRTSGNTIYFGEGSWLTVV.